Listed below are T cell receptor beta chains from one sample, sequenced in a study of response to subunit inactivated influenza vaccine. MiXCR was run by TCRdb on the RT-PCR reads, yielding one entry per CDR3 protein. The sample consists of fewer than 700,000 distinct CDR3 sequences, 13% of them appearing once. The sample consisted of PBMCs from blood, taken about 40 days after vaccination. The receptors were gathered from a man over 45 who received an inactivated influenza vaccine. Each CDR3 is given with its conserved first and last residue. Fields, in order: clone size, CDR3 length, V gene, D gene, J gene, CDR3 protein, CDR3 DNA. A D gene is named only where the DNA matches it firmly. Size is omitted from some rows. Given values are once, few, many or a class for expanded clones.

.	15	TRBV28	TRBD2	TRBJ2-5	CASRGTSTPRGTQYF	TGTGCCAGCAGGGGGACTAGCACCCCCAGGGGGACCCAGTACTTC
many	14	TRBV25-1	.	TRBJ2-1	CASSESLSSHEQFF	TGTGCCAGCAGTGAATCCCTTAGCTCTCATGAGCAGTTCTTC
many	15	TRBV20-1	TRBD2	TRBJ2-1	CSAPPGLGVDGEQFF	TGCAGTGCTCCACCGGGACTAGGCGTTGACGGTGAGCAGTTCTTC
.	16	TRBV10-3	TRBD1	TRBJ2-1	CAISFERGQGYNEQFF	TGTGCCATCAGTTTCGAGCGGGGACAGGGCTACAATGAGCAGTTCTTC
few	14	TRBV20-1	.	TRBJ1-2	CSVPAGPANYGYTF	TGCAGTGTTCCGGCGGGGCCAGCTAACTATGGCTACACCTTC
many	14	TRBV5-1	TRBD1	TRBJ2-3	CASSARQGTDTQYF	TGCGCCAGCAGCGCACGACAGGGGACAGATACGCAGTATTTT
few	15	TRBV7-2	TRBD1	TRBJ2-5	CASSLRTGSQETQYF	TGTGCCAGCAGCCTAAGGACAGGATCACAAGAGACCCAGTACTTC
many	15	TRBV12-3/TRBV12-4	TRBD1	TRBJ1-1	CASSPDGTGRTEAFF	TGTGCCAGCAGTCCAGATGGGACAGGGCGCACTGAAGCTTTCTTT
once	15	TRBV6-2/TRBV6-3	.	TRBJ2-1	CASSYSETHFNEQFF	TGTGCCAGCAGTTACTCGGAGACCCACTTCAATGAGCAGTTCTTC
few	16	TRBV5-5	TRBD2	TRBJ2-3	CASSSLAGGSKDTQYF	TGTGCCAGCAGCTCGCTAGCGGGGGGCTCCAAGGATACGCAGTATTTT
.	16	TRBV24-1	TRBD2	TRBJ2-1	CATSESSSGSRDEQFF	TGTGCCACCAGTGAGTCCTCTAGCGGGAGTCGGGATGAGCAGTTCTTC
few	13	TRBV5-1	.	TRBJ1-1	CASSLYPSREAFF	TGCGCCAGCAGCCTATACCCCAGTCGTGAAGCTTTCTTT
few	15	TRBV20-1	TRBD2	TRBJ2-1	CSASAPSGSHGEQFF	TGCAGTGCTAGTGCTCCTAGCGGGAGCCATGGTGAGCAGTTCTTC
.	19	TRBV4-3	TRBD1	TRBJ1-2	CASSRSATGTGGRRDGYTF	TGCGCCAGCAGCCGCTCTGCGACCGGGACAGGGGGGAGGCGTGATGGCTACACCTTC
few	14	TRBV15	.	TRBJ1-3	CATSADLSGNTIYF	TGTGCCACCAGTGCAGACCTCTCTGGAAACACCATATATTTT
few	12	TRBV10-3	TRBD2	TRBJ2-5	CAVAGGQETQYF	TGTGCTGTCGCGGGGGGGCAAGAGACCCAGTACTTC
many	14	TRBV12-3/TRBV12-4	TRBD2	TRBJ2-5	CASRIAGGVETQYF	TGTGCCAGCAGGATAGCGGGCGGGGTGGAGACCCAGTACTTC
.	14	TRBV20-1	.	TRBJ1-3	CSARDHHSGNTIYF	TGCAGTGCCCGCGATCACCACTCTGGAAACACCATATATTTT
few	17	TRBV6-5	TRBD2	TRBJ2-1	CASSYLAGGSSYNEQFF	TGTGCCAGCAGTTACCTAGCGGGAGGGAGCTCGTACAATGAGCAGTTCTTC
many	15	TRBV20-1	TRBD2	TRBJ2-2	CSASRLGLADGELFF	TGCAGTGCTAGCCGACTAGGACTAGCGGACGGGGAGCTGTTTTTT
.	17	TRBV29-1	TRBD2	TRBJ2-7	CSVTGDPTSGRLYEQYF	TGCAGCGTGACAGGGGACCCTACTAGCGGGAGGCTCTACGAGCAGTACTTC
few	15	TRBV29-1	.	TRBJ2-5	CSVRMGGGPQETQYF	TGCAGCGTCAGGATGGGAGGGGGACCGCAAGAGACCCAGTACTTC
few	19	TRBV11-1	TRBD1	TRBJ1-1	CASSRTSLRGGWEATEAFF	TGTGCCAGCAGCCGAACCAGCCTCAGGGGGGGCTGGGAAGCAACTGAAGCTTTCTTT
.	16	TRBV27	TRBD2	TRBJ2-7	CASSSTSGVGPYEQYF	TGTGCCAGCAGTTCCACTAGCGGAGTGGGCCCCTACGAGCAGTACTTC
many	13	TRBV6-1	.	TRBJ1-6	CASSLGFGSPLHF	TGTGCCAGCAGTCTGGGTTTCGGTTCACCCCTCCACTTT
many	15	TRBV5-1	TRBD2	TRBJ2-3	CASSRWPAGDGTQYF	TGCGCCAGCAGCCGCTGGCCAGCGGGGGATGGTACGCAGTATTTT
.	16	TRBV7-9	TRBD2	TRBJ2-7	CASSLFALAGNHEQYF	TGTGCCAGCAGCTTATTTGCACTAGCGGGGAATCACGAGCAGTACTTC
.	14	TRBV7-9	TRBD1	TRBJ2-5	CASSLTGGEETQYF	TGTGCCAGCAGCTTGACAGGGGGTGAGGAGACCCAGTACTTC
many	12	TRBV29-1	.	TRBJ2-1	CSVPAPTNEQFF	TGCAGCGTCCCCGCCCCCACAAATGAGCAGTTCTTC
.	15	TRBV12-3/TRBV12-4	TRBD2	TRBJ2-7	CASSRWTSGDYEQYF	TGTGCCAGCAGTCGTTGGACTAGCGGAGACTACGAGCAGTACTTC
.	14	TRBV29-1	TRBD1	TRBJ1-2	CSVEGQGASPGYTF	TGCAGCGTGGAGGGACAGGGGGCATCCCCTGGCTACACCTTC
few	14	TRBV4-3	TRBD2	TRBJ2-1	CASSSRLAGNEQFF	TGCGCCAGCAGCTCGCGTCTAGCGGGGAATGAGCAGTTCTTC
few	13	TRBV12-3/TRBV12-4	.	TRBJ1-2	CASSLQVGYGYTF	TGTGCCAGCAGTTTGCAGGTGGGCTATGGCTACACCTTC
.	15	TRBV6-1	TRBD2	TRBJ2-3	CASRPSGGSIDTQYF	TGTGCCAGCAGACCTAGCGGGGGGAGCATAGATACGCAGTATTTT
.	13	TRBV20-1	TRBD2	TRBJ2-3	CSAERERTDTQYF	TGCAGTGCCGAGCGGGAGCGCACAGATACGCAGTATTTT
many	20	TRBV3-1	TRBD2	TRBJ2-1	CASSHPASGYTLSSYNEQFF	TGTGCCAGCAGCCATCCCGCTAGCGGGTACACTTTGAGCTCCTACAATGAGCAGTTCTTC
.	19	TRBV7-8	TRBD1	TRBJ2-2	CASSLEYFDRGRRSGELFF	TGTGCCAGCAGCTTAGAATACTTCGACAGGGGGCGCCGTTCCGGGGAGCTGTTTTTT
.	12	TRBV27	.	TRBJ1-1	CASRQGNTEAFF	TGTGCCAGCCGTCAGGGGAACACTGAAGCTTTCTTT
few	17	TRBV12-3/TRBV12-4	TRBD1	TRBJ2-7	CASSLVTGGGLGIGQYF	TGTGCCAGCAGTTTAGTTACAGGGGGCGGTTTGGGAATAGGGCAGTACTTC
.	17	TRBV11-2	TRBD2	TRBJ2-3	CASSLSRLAGEADTQYF	TGTGCCAGCAGCCTGAGCAGACTAGCGGGGGAGGCAGATACGCAGTATTTT
.	14	TRBV2	TRBD1	TRBJ2-2	CASGTGIAFGELFF	TGTGCCAGCGGGACAGGGATAGCGTTCGGGGAGCTGTTTTTT
.	13	TRBV5-1	TRBD2	TRBJ2-1	CASSPLAHNEQFF	TGCGCCAGCAGCCCACTAGCGCACAATGAGCAGTTCTTC
.	15	TRBV4-3	.	TRBJ2-7	CASSQERGSSYEQYF	TGCGCCAGCAGCCAAGAGCGGGGAAGCTCCTACGAGCAGTACTTC
many	15	TRBV6-1	.	TRBJ2-1	CASSLDGVSYNEQFF	TGTGCCAGCAGTCTGGACGGAGTCTCCTACAATGAGCAGTTCTTC
.	17	TRBV4-3	TRBD2	TRBJ2-3	CASSSRLSGGYTDTQYF	TGCGCCAGCAGCTCGCGTCTTAGCGGGGGGTACACAGATACGCAGTATTTT
.	15	TRBV4-3	.	TRBJ2-3	CASSQDGYSTDTQYF	TGCGCCAGCAGCCAAGATGGCTACAGCACAGATACGCAGTATTTT
.	13	TRBV20-1	.	TRBJ2-7	CSEQRPSSYEQYF	TGCAGTGAGCAGCGACCAAGCTCCTACGAGCAGTACTTC
many	12	TRBV6-2/TRBV6-3	TRBD1	TRBJ2-7	CASSSTGVEQYF	TGTGCCAGCAGTTCCACAGGGGTCGAGCAGTACTTC
many	17	TRBV7-2	.	TRBJ2-1	CASSRRVAGSSYNEQFF	TGTGCCAGCAGCCGGCGGGTTGCGGGAAGCTCCTACAATGAGCAGTTCTTC
.	15	TRBV5-1	.	TRBJ1-6	CASSSGASYNSPLHF	TGCGCCAGCAGCTCAGGGGCCTCCTATAATTCACCCCTCCACTTT
.	12	TRBV4-3	.	TRBJ2-1	CASSPICSGRLF	TGCGCCAGCAGCCCAATTTGCTCTGGTAGGCTCTTC
few	15	TRBV5-1	.	TRBJ1-5	CASSLDGRESQPQHF	TGCGCCAGCAGCTTGGACGGCAGGGAGAGTCAGCCCCAGCATTTT
many	15	TRBV5-5	TRBD1	TRBJ2-7	CASSFTGTGAYEQYF	TGTGCCAGCAGCTTCACCGGGACAGGGGCCTACGAGCAGTACTTC
few	18	TRBV20-1	.	TRBJ2-7	CSARPRRGLEGHNYEQYF	TGCAGTGCTAGACCGAGACGGGGCTTAGAGGGACATAACTACGAGCAGTACTTC
many	15	TRBV15	.	TRBJ1-2	CATSRTRGTTYGYTF	TGTGCCACCAGCAGAACACGGGGAACCACCTATGGCTACACCTTC
few	13	TRBV6-6	TRBD2	TRBJ2-1	CASNWASGNEQFF	TGTGCCAGCAATTGGGCTAGCGGAAATGAGCAGTTCTTC